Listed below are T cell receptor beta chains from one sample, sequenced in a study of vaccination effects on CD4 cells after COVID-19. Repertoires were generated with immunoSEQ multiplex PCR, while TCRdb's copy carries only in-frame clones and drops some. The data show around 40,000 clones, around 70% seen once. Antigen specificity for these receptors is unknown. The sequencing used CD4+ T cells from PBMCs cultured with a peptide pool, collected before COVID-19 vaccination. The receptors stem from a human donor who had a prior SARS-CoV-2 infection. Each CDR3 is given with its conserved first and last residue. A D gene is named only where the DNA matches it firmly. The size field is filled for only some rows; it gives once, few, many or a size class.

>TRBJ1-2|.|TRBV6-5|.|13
TGTGCCAGCAGTTACAAGACAGACTATGGCTACACCTTC
CASSYKTDYGYTF
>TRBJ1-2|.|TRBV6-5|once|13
TGTGCCAGCTCGGCCAGGGAGAACTATGGCTACACCTTC
CASSARENYGYTF
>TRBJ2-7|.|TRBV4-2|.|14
TGTGCCAGCAGCCATCCCGACAGTGGAGGCGAGCAGTACTTC
CASSHPDSGGEQYF
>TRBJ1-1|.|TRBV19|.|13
TGTGCCAGTAGCGAGGGCTTGAACACTGAAGCTTTCTTT
CASSEGLNTEAFF
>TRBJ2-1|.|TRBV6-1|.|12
TGTGCCAGCAGTGAATTGGGAGTTGAGCAGTTCTTC
CASSELGVEQFF
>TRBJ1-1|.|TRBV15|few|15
TGTGCCACCAGCCCTCACGTTGGAGGAGCCGCTGAAGCTTTCTTT
CATSPHVGGAAEAFF
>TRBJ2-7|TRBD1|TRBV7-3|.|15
TGTGCCAGCAGCCTAGGGGGACAGGGCTCGTCCGAGCAGTACTTC
CASSLGGQGSSEQYF
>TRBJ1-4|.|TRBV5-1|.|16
TGCGCCAGCAGCTTGAACCACGGAGCAACTAATGAAAAACTGTTTTTT
CASSLNHGATNEKLFF
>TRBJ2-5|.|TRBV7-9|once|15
TGTGCCAGCAGCTTCTTACAAGGGGGGCCGGAGACCCAGTACTTC
CASSFLQGGPETQYF
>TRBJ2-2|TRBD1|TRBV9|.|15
TGTGCCAGCAGCTTCGGGACAGGGTCCACCGGGGAGCTGTTTTTT
CASSFGTGSTGELFF
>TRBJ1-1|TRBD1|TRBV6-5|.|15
TGTGCCAGCAGTTACACAGCCGGGACAGCCACTGAAGCTTTCTTT
CASSYTAGTATEAFF
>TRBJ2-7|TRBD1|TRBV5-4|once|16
TGTGCCAGCAGCTTGCCAACGGGACAGGGAACAGGGGAGCAGTACTTC
CASSLPTGQGTGEQYF
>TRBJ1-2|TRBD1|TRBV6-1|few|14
TGTGCCAGCAGTGAAGCGGGGACAGGGCGTGGCTACACCTTC
CASSEAGTGRGYTF
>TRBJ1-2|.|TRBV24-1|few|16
TGTGCCACCAGTGATGCGACAGCCAAATCTTTCTATGGCTACACCTTC
CATSDATAKSFYGYTF
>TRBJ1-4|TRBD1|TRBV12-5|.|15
TGTGCTAGTGGAATTAACACAGGGGTGGAGGAAAAACTGTTTTTT
CASGINTGVEEKLFF